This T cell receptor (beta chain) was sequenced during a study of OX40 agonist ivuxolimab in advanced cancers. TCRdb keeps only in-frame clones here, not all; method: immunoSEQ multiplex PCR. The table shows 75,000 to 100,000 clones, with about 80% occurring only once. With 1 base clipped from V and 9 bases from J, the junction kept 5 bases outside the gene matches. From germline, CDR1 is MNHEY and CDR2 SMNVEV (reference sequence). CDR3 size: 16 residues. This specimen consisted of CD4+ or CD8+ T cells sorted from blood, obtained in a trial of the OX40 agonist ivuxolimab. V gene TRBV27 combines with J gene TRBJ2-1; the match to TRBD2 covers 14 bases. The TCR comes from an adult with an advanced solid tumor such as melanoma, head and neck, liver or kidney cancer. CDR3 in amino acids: CASSLWGTSGSGEQFF. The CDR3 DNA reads TGTGCCAGCAGTTTATGGGGGACTAGCGGGAGTGGTGAGCAGTTCTTC.